This record looks at one TCR beta chain sequence and its context. Its antigen is unidentified. These data are taken from a study of cytomegalovirus exposure and HLA in healthy donors. Notes on the study in general: Later work associated around 18,000 TCR beta sequences with HLA alleles at 0.05 false discovery rate. TCR beta chains associated with HLA were, in a later analysis, more clonally expanded than equally common others. For most TCR beta V segments, an earlier analysis put the productive rate at about 87% or about 30% of the time.

Per the germline V gene, CDR1 is KGHSH and CDR2 is LQKENI. CDR3 length: 14 residues. V was clipped by 1 base and J by 5 bases, with 11 bases between them. PCR employed 60 Vbeta and 13 Jbeta primers. How the authors handled the data: About 80 million unique TCR beta chains, around 10 million of them shared, were counted by a later analysis. Only in-frame clones appear in the TCRdb table, and some are missing; sequencing was by immunoSEQ multiplex PCR. Clonal size and the V and J genes are those of that table, whereas D and trimming came from the DNA. The sample has 140,000 to 150,000 clones; around three quarters are singletons.

This sequence joins TRBV18 and TRBJ2-5; perhaps TRBD1 as D (6 bases). This receptor was taken from a woman younger than 35 in good health and CMV-seropositive. The sample comprised PBMCs. CDR3 loop: CASSPQAGDETQYF. The CDR3 region has the DNA TGTGCCAGCTCACCACAAGCAGGGGACGAGACCCAGTACTTC.